Shown below are 18 T cell receptor beta chains from a single sample sequenced in a study of T cells in Graves' hyperthyroidism and ophthalmopathy. Amplification of TCR beta CDR3 regions used RNA as the template. When the TCR CDR3 underwent first-round RT-PCR, the HTBI primer set was used. Each CDR3 protein gets one entry after TCRdb re-called the multiplex PCR reads with MiXCR. The data contain about 400,000 distinct CDR3 sequences, 13% to 15% of them singletons. Sequenced input: blood. Source of these receptors: a woman in her fifties or sixties with Graves' ophthalmopathy.

The CDR3 sequence: CASSLIVGGTDTQYF. The CDR3 DNA follows: TGTGCCAGCAGCTTAATTGTAGGGGGCACAGATACGCAGTATTTT. The chain recombines TRBV7-3 with TRBJ2-3; D might be TRBD1 (5 bases). Trimming cost V 1 base and J 1 base, with 9 bases left between them. This CDR3 is 15 amino acids long. CDR1 and CDR2 from the germline V gene are SGHTA and FQGTGA.

The chain combines TRBV4-1 with TRBJ2-7; 12 bases map to TRBD2. The CDR3 is 16 residues long. The ends lost 3 bases at V and 1 base at J; junction bases unmatched: 4. Looked up from germline, CDR1 is MGHRA and CDR2 is YSYEKL. This CDR3 is CASSHLGLAGSYEQYF. CDR3 nucleotide sequence: TGCGCCAGCAGCCATCTTGGACTAGCGGGGTCCTACGAGCAGTACTTC.

The genes are TRBV2 and TRBJ2-7, with TRBD1 matching 11 bases. CDR1 and CDR2 from the germline V gene are SNHLY and FYNNEI. CDR3 length equals 12 residues. The CDR3 region is CGSRDRGYEQYF. CDR3 nucleotide sequence: TGTGGGAGCAGGGACAGGGGGTACGAGCAGTACTTC.

This chain uses TRBV28 with TRBJ1-5; the D is unclear. Germline CDR1 reads MDHEN; CDR2 reads SYDVKM. V was shortened by 5 bases and J by 8 bases, with 16 bases between the two germline ends. This CDR3 contains 14 residues. CDR3 coding DNA: TGTGCCAGCAGTCCCTCGCGTGGTTCAAAGCCCCAGCATTTT. Residues: CASSPSRGSKPQHF.

At least ten counts were recorded for this clonotype. The V and J genes are TRBV11-2 and TRBJ2-1; tentative D call: TRBD2 (5 bases). The CDR3 extends over 13 amino acids. V was cut by 2 bases and J by 5 bases, with 7 bases left in between. Germline V gene sequence: CDR1 SGHAT, CDR2 FQNNGV. The CDR3 DNA is TGTGCCAGCAGCTTATTACTAGACAATGAGCAGTTCTTC. Translation: CASSLLLDNEQFF.

Ten or more counts support this clonotype. J is TRBJ2-3 and V is TRBV7-2; TRBD2 is a possible D gene (6 bases). The CDR3 runs 13 residues. V was clipped by 10 bases and J by 4 bases, with 15 bases between them. Germline V gene sequence: CDR1 SGHTA, CDR2 FQGNSA. In DNA, the CDR3 is TGTGCCACCTCCCCCTGGGAGGCAGATACGCAGTATTTT. Protein: CATSPWEADTQYF.

This clonotype was seen a few times. The chain recombines TRBV13 with TRBJ1-6; a possible D gene is TRBD1 (5 bases). Germline V lookup: CDR1 PRHDT, CDR2 FYEKMQ (reference sequence). The CDR3 runs to 12 residues. V was clipped by 5 bases and J by 11 bases, with 10 bases between them. CDR3: CASSAEGTPLHF. Written as DNA, the CDR3 is TGTGCCAGCAGCGCTGAGGGGACACCCCTCCACTTT.

The sample holds many counts of this clonotype. This rearrangement joins TRBV28 to TRBJ2-7; no reliable D call. Trimming removed 2 bases from V and 0 bases from J, with 11 bases in between. Germline CDR1 is MDHEN and CDR2 is SYDVKM. This CDR3 is 15 amino acids long. The CDR3: CASSLQEAASYEQYF. As DNA, the CDR3 is TGTGCCAGCAGTTTACAGGAAGCCGCCTCCTACGAGCAGTACTTC.

This clonotype came up many times. CDR3 region: CASRVRGDNSPLHF. In DNA form, the CDR3 reads TGTGCCAGCAGGGTCCGCGGAGATAATTCACCCCTCCACTTT. The rearrangement uses TRBV2 and TRBJ1-6, with D unclear. The V and J ends lost 6 bases and 5 bases respectively, with 11 bases between them. Per germline, CDR1 SNHLY and CDR2 FYNNEI. CDR3 length: 14 residues.

The sample holds many counts of this clonotype. This rearrangement joins TRBV5-1 to TRBJ2-7, with TRBD1 as a possible D gene (5 bases). Germline CDR1 and CDR2: SGHRS and YFSETQ. The CDR3 spans 15 residues. The ends were cut back, 0 bases at V and 7 bases at J, with 17 bases in the middle. CDR3 amino acids: CASSLAEGHLREQYF. CDR3 nucleotides: TGCGCCAGCAGCTTGGCGGAAGGACACCTGAGAGAGCAGTACTTC.

The chain carries TRBV20-1 and TRBJ2-7, with D unresolved. Germline V gene lookup returns CDR1 DFQATT and CDR2 SNEGSKA (reference sequence). Trimming stripped 3 bases from V and 0 bases from J, with 9 bases between. The CDR3 is 13 residues long. In nucleotides, the CDR3 is TGCAGTGCTAGGGTGCCCGTCTCCTACGAGCAGTACTTC. It translates to CSARVPVSYEQYF.

In the case of this clonotype: It may be a read error: a sequence one base away is much more abundant. This chain connects TRBV2 to TRBJ2-5; TRBD2 agrees at 12 bases. The CDR3 runs 14 residues. The V segment lost 6 bases and the J segment 4 bases; nucleotides outside the gene matches: 3. Germline V gene data show CDR1 as SNHLY and CDR2 as FYNNEI. In nucleotides, the CDR3 is TGTGCCAGCAGCCAACTAGCGGGAGGAGAGACCCAGTACTTC. Translating it yields CASSQLAGGETQYF.

This clonotype was picked up many times. This rearrangement joins TRBV30 to TRBJ2-2; possibly TRBD2 for D (5 bases). V dropped 8 bases and J dropped 0 bases, with 10 bases sitting between them. Germline CDR1 GTSNPN, CDR2 SVGIG (reference sequence). The length of the CDR3 is 13 residues. For the CDR3, the DNA is TGTGCCCCCCGGGAATCGAACACCGGGGAGCTGTTTTTT. It codes for CAPRESNTGELFF.

This clonotype occurred a few times. V gene TRBV12-3 or TRBV12-4 combines with J gene TRBJ2-5; 8 bases map to TRBD2. This CDR3 contains 14 residues. Trimming cost V 5 bases and J 3 bases; bases outside gene matches: 5. The CDR3 here is CASSRLAGKETQYF. The CDR3 nucleotides read TGTGCCAGCAGTAGGTTAGCGGGAAAAGAGACCCAGTACTTC.

This chain uses TRBV19 with TRBJ2-5; D is ambiguous. V lost 4 bases and J lost 1, with 10 bases in between. The CDR3 spans 14 residues. Per germline, CDR1 LNHDA and CDR2 SQIVND (reference sequence). CDR3 DNA sequence: TGTGCCAGTAGTACTAAGGGTATCCAAGAGACCCAGTACTTC. Its protein is CASSTKGIQETQYF.

This clonotype has only a few counts. This chain connects TRBV9 to TRBJ2-3, with D uncertain. V was cut by 1 base and J by 2 bases, with 5 bases left in between. Germline-derived CDR1 and CDR2 are SGDLS and YYNGEE. The CDR3 is 13 amino acids. For the CDR3, the DNA is TGTGCCAGCAGCGTATTCCCCACAGATACGCAGTATTTT. Translation: CASSVFPTDTQYF.

V usage is TRBV5-6 and J usage is TRBJ1-6; tentatively, D is TRBD1 (6 bases). CDR1 is SGHDT and CDR2 is YYEEEE in the germline V gene. The V end was cut by 1 base, the J end by 3 bases, with 8 bases between. The CDR3 contains 15 residues. CDR3: CASSLTQGYNSPLHF. In DNA, the CDR3 is TGTGCCAGCAGCTTGACACAGGGCTATAATTCACCCCTCCACTTT. Based on the CDR3 plus reference TRBV5-6 and TRBJ1-6, the full variable domain is DAGVTQSPTHLIKTRGQQVTLRCSPKSGHDTVSWYQQALGQGPQFIFQYYEEEERQRGNFPDRFSGHQFPNYSSELNVNALLLGDSALYLCASSLTQGYNSPLHFGNGTRLTVT.

A note on this clonotype: This may be a read error: a much more frequent sequence differs by one nucleotide. V usage is TRBV13 and J usage is TRBJ2-7, with D unclear. The CDR3 has 13 amino acids. Germline V CDR1 and CDR2: PRHDT, FYEKMQ (reference sequence). The CDR3 loop is CASSFRAAYGQYF. CDR3 sequence (DNA): TGTGCCAGCAGCTTCCGGGCGGCCTACGGGCAGTACTTC. Full variable domain (missing parts from reference TRBV13 and TRBJ2-7): AAGVIQSPRHLIKEKRETATLKCYPIPRHDTVYWYQQGPGQDPQFLISFYEKMQSDKGSIPDRFSAQQFSDYHSELNMSSLELGDSALYFCASSFRAAYGQYFGPGTRLTVT.